These 8 T cell receptor beta chains were sequenced from one sample in a study of T cells in Graves' hyperthyroidism and ophthalmopathy. Using RNA transcripts as the source, TCR beta CDR3 regions were amplified. Researchers ran a first-round RT-PCR on the TCR CDR3 using the HTBI primer set. TCRdb called the multiplex PCR reads again in MiXCR, with one record for every CDR3 protein. The top ten clones hold 34% of a sample with some 350,000 distinct CDR3 sequences, about 13% of them seen once. The specimen sequenced was blood. The source of these receptors is a woman aged 40 to 50 with Graves' ophthalmopathy.

This clonotype was detected many times. The rearrangement links TRBV7-8 to TRBJ1-1, with D perhaps TRBD1 (5 bases). Trimming removed 5 bases at V and 3 bases at J, with 13 bases between. Per the germline V gene, CDR1 is SGHVS and CDR2 is FQNEAQ. This CDR3 is built from 14 residues. The chain's CDR3 is CASSLRVGDTEAFF. DNA for the CDR3: TGTGCCAGCAGCCTCAGGGTGGGAGACACTGAAGCTTTCTTT.

A word on this clonotype: This could be a read error, since a much larger clone is one nucleotide away. The chain employs TRBV13 and TRBJ1-4; D perhaps matches TRBD1 (5 bases). Trimming took off 3 bases at V and 6 bases at J, with 14 bases between the two ends. The germline CDR1 and CDR2 sequences are PRHDT and FYEKMQ (reference sequence). The CDR3 length is 15 residues. The chain's CDR3 is CASSLADGGDEKLFF. DNA of the CDR3: TGTGCCAGCAGCTTGGCGGACGGGGGGGATGAAAAACTGTTTTTT.

This clonotype was counted ten times or more. The rearrangement joins TRBV6-1 to TRBJ1-2; 7 bases align to TRBD1. V was clipped by 10 bases and J by 5 bases; unmatched bases: 16. This CDR3 has 15 amino acids. The V gene's germline CDR1 is MNHNS and CDR2 SASEGT. The CDR3 here is CATLGITTGAYGYTF. In DNA form, the CDR3 reads TGTGCCACCCTGGGAATTACAACAGGGGCGTATGGCTACACCTTC.

In this sample, this clonotype turned up a few times. The rearrangement uses TRBV20-1 and TRBJ1-2; 8 nucleotides match TRBD1. The CDR3 consists of 14 residues. V shed 3 bases, J shed 4 bases, and the junction held 7 bases outside the gene matches. CDR1 DFQATT and CDR2 SNEGSKA come from the germline V gene (reference sequence). CDR3 residues: CSARESGGIYGYTF. DNA of the CDR3: TGCAGTGCTAGGGAATCAGGGGGCATCTATGGCTACACCTTC.

The CDR3 DNA is TGCAGTGCTGTCAGGGGTCAAGAGACCCAGTACTTC. Its translation: CSAVRGQETQYF. The V gene is TRBV20-1, the J gene TRBJ2-5, with TRBD1 as a possible D gene (6 bases). V shed 5 bases and J shed 2 bases, with 9 bases lying between them. From germline, CDR1 is DFQATT and CDR2 SNEGSKA (reference sequence). The CDR3 is 12 residues long.

With respect to this clonotype: Just one base apart from a much larger clone, this may be a read error. Here the CDR3 reads CASSYDRDTYEQCF. CDR3 coding DNA: TGTGCCAGCAGTTACGACAGGGATACGTACGAGCAGTGCTTC. The rearrangement links TRBV6-2 or TRBV6-3 to TRBJ2-7; 7 bases are a match to TRBD1. This CDR3 has 14 amino acids. The germline gives CDR1 MNHEY, CDR2 SVGEGT.

This clonotype has ten or more counts. The CDR3 DNA reads as TGTGCCAGCGGACAGGGGTCACCCCTCCACTTT. This gives the protein CASGQGSPLHF. V and J are TRBV27 and TRBJ1-6, with 9 positions matching TRBD1. This CDR3 contains 11 residues. Germline trimming cut 8 bases from V and 10 bases from J; bases unmatched to any gene: 0. Germline-derived CDR1 and CDR2 are MNHEY and SMNVEV (reference sequence).

This clonotype has ten or more counts. This chain's CDR3 is CASSRQGDISYNEQFF. The CDR3 nucleotides read TGTGCCAGCAGCCGTCAGGGGGACATCTCCTACAATGAGCAGTTCTTC. The gene calls are TRBV7-2 and TRBJ2-1, with 7 bases matching TRBD1. The CDR3 loop spans 16 amino acids. The trim removed 5 bases at V and 0 bases at J, leaving 7 bases unmatched. Germline V CDR1 and CDR2: SGHTA, FQGNSA.